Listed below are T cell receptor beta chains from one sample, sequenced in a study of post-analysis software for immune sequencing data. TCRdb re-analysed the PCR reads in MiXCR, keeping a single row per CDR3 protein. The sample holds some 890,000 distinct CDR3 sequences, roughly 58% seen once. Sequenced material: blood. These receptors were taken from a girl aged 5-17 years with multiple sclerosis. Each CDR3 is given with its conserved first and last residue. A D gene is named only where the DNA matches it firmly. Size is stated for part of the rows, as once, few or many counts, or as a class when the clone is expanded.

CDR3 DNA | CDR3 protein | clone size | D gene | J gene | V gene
TGTGCCAGCAGTTATACCGGGACAGGGGTTTTTAGCACAGATACGCAGTATTTT | CASSYTGTGVFSTDTQYF | NA | TRBD1 | TRBJ2-3 | TRBV27
TGTGCCAGCAGCCCCAGGTCCACTGCGGGCCTTACAGATACGCAGTATTTT | CASSPRSTAGLTDTQYF | few | NA | TRBJ2-3 | TRBV6-1
TGTGCCAGCAGTGAAGGTCCAAGGGGCAATCAGCCCCAGCATTTT | CASSEGPRGNQPQHF | NA | NA | TRBJ1-5 | TRBV6-1
TGCAGTGCTAGCCCGGGACAGTTTAGCTACGAGCAGTACTTC | CSASPGQFSYEQYF | NA | TRBD1 | TRBJ2-7 | TRBV20-1
TGTGCCAGCAGCGAAACAGGGGTCTACTACAATGAGCAGTTCTTC | CASSETGVYYNEQFF | few | TRBD1 | TRBJ2-1 | TRBV9
TGTGCCAGCAGCTCCCCCCGGGACAGACCACGGCCGGGACTAGCGGGAGGAAACAATGAGCAGTTCTTC | CASSSPRDRPRPGLAGGNNEQFF | NA | TRBD2 | TRBJ2-1 | TRBV11-1
TGTGCCAGCAGCTCGCCAGGGGGGAGTACGCAGTATTTT | CASSSPGGSTQYF | once | NA | TRBJ2-3 | TRBV5-4
TGTGCCAGCTCACCACCCGACAGGGTGCAGTTCTTC | CASSPPDRVQFF | NA | TRBD1 | TRBJ2-1 | TRBV18
TGTGCCAGCAGACCCTCCAGGACAGGGACTCATGGCTACACCTTC | CASRPSRTGTHGYTF | NA | TRBD1 | TRBJ1-2 | TRBV27
TGTGCCAGCAAGGGGAGGAGGGCTGATGAGCAGTTCTTC | CASKGRRADEQFF | NA | NA | TRBJ2-1 | TRBV6-5
TGCGCCAGCAGCTTTCAGATGAACACTGAAGCTTTCTTT | CASSFQMNTEAFF | few | NA | TRBJ1-1 | TRBV5-1
TGTGCTAGTGGTTTCCGCACAGCCTCTGGGGCCAACGTCCTGACTTTC | CASGFRTASGANVLTF | NA | NA | TRBJ2-6 | TRBV12-5
TGTGCCAGCAGGAGCGGGAGTCCCACAGATACGCAGTATTTT | CASRSGSPTDTQYF | NA | TRBD2 | TRBJ2-3 | TRBV6-5
TGTGCCAGCAGCGTAGTAGGAGGACCCCGCCACTTT | CASSVVGGPRHF | NA | NA | TRBJ1-6 | TRBV9
TGCAGTGCTAGAGTAGGGGGCACGGTCAATGAGCAGTTCTTC | CSARVGGTVNEQFF | few | TRBD1 | TRBJ2-1 | TRBV20-1
TGTGCCAGCAGCCACTTTACAGATACGCAGTATTTT | CASSHFTDTQYF | NA | NA | TRBJ2-3 | TRBV27
TGTGCCAGCAGCCCCGTGCTACAGGACGAGCAGTACTTC | CASSPVLQDEQYF | many | NA | TRBJ2-7 | TRBV7-6
TGTGCCAGCAGTTTCAGGGGAGGAGTCCACGAGCAGTACTTC | CASSFRGGVHEQYF | NA | NA | TRBJ2-7 | TRBV12-3/TRBV12-4
TGTGCCAGCAGTGCTAGCGGGAGACGAGATACGCAGTATTTT | CASSASGRRDTQYF | NA | TRBD2 | TRBJ2-3 | TRBV2
TGTGCCAGCAGCTTTGGGGGTGGGGTCGAGAACCAGTACTTC | CASSFGGGVENQYF | NA | NA | TRBJ2-7 | TRBV7-9
TGTGCTAGTGGTTTGGGTAGCGGAGCCCAACGTCTGTTCTTC | CASGLGSGAQRLFF | NA | NA | TRBJ2-1 | TRBV12-5
TGTGCCAGCAGCTTAGGTAGGGGGAAGGGGCCCTACGAGCAGTACTTC | CASSLGRGKGPYEQYF | NA | NA | TRBJ2-7 | TRBV7-9
TGTGCCAGCAGCTTAGCGGTCAGGAGCTCCTACGAGCAGTACTTC | CASSLAVRSSYEQYF | few | NA | TRBJ2-7 | TRBV11-2
TGCAGCGTTGAATTCCAGACCCATGAGCAGTTCTTC | CSVEFQTHEQFF | NA | NA | TRBJ2-1 | TRBV29-1
TGTGCCACCAGCCCTAGGGAGTCCGGTCAGCCCCAGCATTTT | CATSPRESGQPQHF | NA | NA | TRBJ1-5 | TRBV15
TGTGCCACCAGCAGAGATTCAGGAACTAACTATGGCTACACCTTC | CATSRDSGTNYGYTF | NA | NA | TRBJ1-2 | TRBV15
TGTGCCATCGGAACGGGAGTGAGTAATCAGCCCCAGCATTTT | CAIGTGVSNQPQHF | NA | NA | TRBJ1-5 | TRBV10-3
TGCAGTGCTAGTGGGACAACAACTAACTATGGCTACACCTTC | CSASGTTTNYGYTF | NA | NA | TRBJ1-2 | TRBV20-1
TGCGCCAGCAGCCCAAGCCCATCCAAAGGGGAGACCCAGTACTTC | CASSPSPSKGETQYF | NA | NA | TRBJ2-5 | TRBV5-1
TGCAGCGTGGGCAGCGGGAGTCGGTACAATGAGCAGTTCTTC | CSVGSGSRYNEQFF | NA | TRBD2 | TRBJ2-1 | TRBV29-1
TGTGCCAGCAGCCACGGACTAGCGGGGGGCGAAGAGACCCAGTACTTC | CASSHGLAGGEETQYF | NA | TRBD2 | TRBJ2-5 | TRBV3-1
TGCGCCAGCAGCCATGCGACTAGCGGGGGGAGTAATGAGCAGTTCTTC | CASSHATSGGSNEQFF | NA | TRBD2 | TRBJ2-1 | TRBV4-1
TGCAGTGCTAGATCCCCGGGGAGGGGGCACTATGGCTACACCTTC | CSARSPGRGHYGYTF | NA | TRBD1 | TRBJ1-2 | TRBV20-1
TGCGCCAGCAGCCCTCGGGACAGCCAGACCTACGAGCAGTACTTC | CASSPRDSQTYEQYF | NA | TRBD1 | TRBJ2-7 | TRBV4-1
TGCGCCAGTAGCTTGGTACCAGCGGGGGTCGGTGGTCAAAGGGCTACGCAGTATTTT | CASSLVPAGVGGQRATQYF | few | TRBD2 | TRBJ2-3 | TRBV5-1
TGCAGTGCCCAGAAGCGGGAGAGCTCCTACAATGAGCAGTTCTTC | CSAQKRESSYNEQFF | once | TRBD2 | TRBJ2-1 | TRBV20-1
TGTGCCAGCAGCTTAGATTCGAGACCTATTGATGGAGCTTTCTTT | CASSLDSRPIDGAFF | few | NA | TRBJ1-1 | TRBV7-2
TGCAGTGCCCAATCAGCACAGGAAAAACTGTTTTTT | CSAQSAQEKLFF | few | NA | TRBJ1-4 | TRBV20-1
TGTGCCAGCAGCTTAGCGGTCGGACAGGGGAGGGAGCAGTACTTC | CASSLAVGQGREQYF | NA | TRBD1 | TRBJ2-4 | TRBV7-9
TGTGCCAGCAGCTTAATTCGGCAGCGCATGAACACTGAAGCTTTCTTT | CASSLIRQRMNTEAFF | NA | NA | TRBJ1-1 | TRBV7-3
TGTGCCAGCAGCCAAGATCTACGGGGCATTCAGTACTTC | CASSQDLRGIQYF | few | NA | TRBJ2-4 | TRBV3-1
TGCAGTGCTAGAGACTGGGGGAGCTCCTACAATGAGCAGTACTTC | CSARDWGSSYNEQYF | NA | NA | TRBJ2-7 | TRBV20-1
TGCAGCACTTTGGAGGGGGGCGGCTATGGCTACACCTTC | CSTLEGGGYGYTF | NA | NA | TRBJ1-2 | TRBV29-1
TGTGCCAGCAGTGAAGCCACGACAGGGGCGGAGACCCAGTACTTC | CASSEATTGAETQYF | NA | TRBD1 | TRBJ2-5 | TRBV6-1
TGCAGTGCCGAGACTAGCGGGCCAGGCAGGTACGAGCAGTACTTC | CSAETSGPGRYEQYF | NA | TRBD2 | TRBJ2-7 | TRBV20-1
TGTGCCAGCAGCGTCGGACTAGCGGGGCCCTACAATGAGCAGTTCTTC | CASSVGLAGPYNEQFF | NA | TRBD2 | TRBJ2-1 | TRBV5-5
TGTGCCAGCAGTGTTGGGGGGCCTAACTATGGCTACACCTTC | CASSVGGPNYGYTF | few | NA | TRBJ1-2 | TRBV25-1
TGCGCCAGCGGTAGTGCGGGTGAAGCTTTCTTT | CASGSAGEAFF | once | NA | TRBJ1-1 | TRBV6-1
TGTGCCAGCTCACCACCGGCAGGAGACTACGAGCAGTACTTC | CASSPPAGDYEQYF | few | NA | TRBJ2-7 | TRBV18
TGCAGTGCTAGAAAGAGGCTTTTTGTGGAGACCCAGTACTTC | CSARKRLFVETQYF | NA | NA | TRBJ2-5 | TRBV20-1
TGTGCCAGCTCACCCGGCAAGGATAACATTCAGTACTTC | CASSPGKDNIQYF | NA | NA | TRBJ2-4 | TRBV18
TGTGCCGGCAGAGACAGGGGGCTGGACACTGAAGCTTTCTTT | CAGRDRGLDTEAFF | few | TRBD1 | TRBJ1-1 | TRBV6-6
TGCGCCAGCAGCTTGGCTCTGGACAGGGGCCACGAGCAGTACTTC | CASSLALDRGHEQYF | NA | TRBD1 | TRBJ2-7 | TRBV5-1
TGTCCCACCAGCAGACATACCCGGACTAGCGGAGAGCAGTTCTTC | CPTSRHTRTSGEQFF | NA | TRBD2 | TRBJ2-1 | TRBV15
TGTGCCAGCAGCCCCACATTGGGACAGGGCTACGAGCAGTACTTC | CASSPTLGQGYEQYF | few | TRBD1 | TRBJ2-7 | TRBV7-9
TGTGCCAGCAGCTTAGGTCTCAGCTCGTGGCGCGAGCAGTACTTC | CASSLGLSSWREQYF | NA | NA | TRBJ2-7 | TRBV7-2
TGTGCCAGCAGCTCTCGACGTGGACAGTTCTGGGCTGAAGCTTTCTTT | CASSSRRGQFWAEAFF | NA | NA | TRBJ1-1 | TRBV7-2
TGTGTCAGCTGCCTCCTAGCGGGAGGGCCCTACGAGCAGTACTTC | CVSCLLAGGPYEQYF | NA | TRBD2 | TRBJ2-7 | TRBV7-2
TGTGCCAGCAGCTTAAAGAGCGACAGCTCCTACGAGCAGTACTTC | CASSLKSDSSYEQYF | NA | NA | TRBJ2-7 | TRBV7-9